This T cell receptor (beta chain) was documented in a study of cytomegalovirus exposure and HLA in healthy donors. General study points: In terms of immune exposure information, only CMV serostatus was available.

Turning to this clone: Its antigen is undetermined.

Germline V CDR1 and CDR2: LNHNV, YYDKDF (reference sequence). Trimming removed 5 bases at V and 4 bases at J, with 14 bases between. The CDR3 has 14 residues. 13 Jbeta primers and 60 Vbeta primers were used for the PCR. Sequenced by immunoSEQ multiplex PCR; TCRdb stores in-frame clones only, minus some. The repertoire holds about 160,000 clones, with around 80% as singletons. The V call is TRBV15, the J call TRBJ1-2; D remains ambiguous. This receptor was identified in a girl aged 5-17 years in good health and CMV-seropositive. The sample was PBMCs. In DNA, the CDR3 is TGTGCCACCAGCCTAGGCGGAACCATCTATGGCTACACCTTC. Its translation is CATSLGGTIYGYTF.